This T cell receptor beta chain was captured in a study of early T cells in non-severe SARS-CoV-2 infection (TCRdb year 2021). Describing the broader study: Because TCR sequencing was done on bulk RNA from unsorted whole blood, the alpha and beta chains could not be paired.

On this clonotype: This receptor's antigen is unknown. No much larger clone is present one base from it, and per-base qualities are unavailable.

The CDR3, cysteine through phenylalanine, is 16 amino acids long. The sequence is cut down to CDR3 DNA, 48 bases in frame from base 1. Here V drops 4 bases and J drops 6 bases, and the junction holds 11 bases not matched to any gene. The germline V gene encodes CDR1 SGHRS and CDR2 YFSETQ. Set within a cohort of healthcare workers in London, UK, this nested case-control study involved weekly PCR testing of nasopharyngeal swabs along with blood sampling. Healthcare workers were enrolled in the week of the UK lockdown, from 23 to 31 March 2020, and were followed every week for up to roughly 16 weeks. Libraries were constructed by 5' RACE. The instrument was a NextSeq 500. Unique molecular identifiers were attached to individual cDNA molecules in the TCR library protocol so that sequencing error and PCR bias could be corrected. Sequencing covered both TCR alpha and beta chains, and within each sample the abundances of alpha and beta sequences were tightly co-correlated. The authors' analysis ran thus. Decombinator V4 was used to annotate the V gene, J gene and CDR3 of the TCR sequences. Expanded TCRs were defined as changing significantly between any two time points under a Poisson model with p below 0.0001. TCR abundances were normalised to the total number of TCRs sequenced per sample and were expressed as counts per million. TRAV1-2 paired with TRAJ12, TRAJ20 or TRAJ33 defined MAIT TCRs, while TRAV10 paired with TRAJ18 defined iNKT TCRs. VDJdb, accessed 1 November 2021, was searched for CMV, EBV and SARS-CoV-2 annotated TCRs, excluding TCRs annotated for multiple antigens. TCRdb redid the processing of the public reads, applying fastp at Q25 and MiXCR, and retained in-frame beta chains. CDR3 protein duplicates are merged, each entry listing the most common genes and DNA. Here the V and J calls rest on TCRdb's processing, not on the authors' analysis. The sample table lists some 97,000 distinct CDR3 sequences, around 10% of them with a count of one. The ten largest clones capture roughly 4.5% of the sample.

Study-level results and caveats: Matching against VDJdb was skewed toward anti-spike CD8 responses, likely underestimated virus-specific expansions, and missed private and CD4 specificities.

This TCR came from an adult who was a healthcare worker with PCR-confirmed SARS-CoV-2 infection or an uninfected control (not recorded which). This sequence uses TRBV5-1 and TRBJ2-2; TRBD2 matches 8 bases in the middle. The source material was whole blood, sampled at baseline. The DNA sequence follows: TGCGCCAGCAGCATCGAAAGCGGGGGCTCTCCCGGGGAGCTGTTTTTT. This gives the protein CASSIESGGSPGELFF.